The present entry profiles one T cell receptor (beta chain) with its context. Its antigen is unknown. Looked up from germline, CDR1 is MGHRA and CDR2 is YSYEKL. J lost 6 bases, V lost 2 bases, and 15 bases had no gene match. The CDR3 has 18 amino acids. The data belong to a study of CD8 T cells in Susac syndrome. General study results and limits: There was no clonal expansion in the CD4+ T cell repertoires of Susac syndrome.

Roughly 0.45 to 1 ug RNA was reverse transcribed with random hexamers. The method of amplification for TCR beta CDR3 was immunoSEQ multiplex PCR, covering 54 Vbeta and 13 Jbeta. TCRdb re-called the immunoSEQ multiplex PCR reads through MiXCR, storing one row per CDR3 protein. The table lists roughly 150,000 distinct CDR3 sequences, approximately 95% of them singletons. This clonotype was sampled from a human donor with Susac syndrome. V gene TRBV4-1 combines with J gene TRBJ2-3; 9 nucleotides agree with TRBD2. Specimen: CD4+ T cells from PBMCs. CDR3: CASSQLNLIAGGQDTQYF. CDR3 nucleotides: TGCGCCAGCAGCCAACTAAACTTGATCGCGGGGGGGCAGGATACGCAGTATTTT.